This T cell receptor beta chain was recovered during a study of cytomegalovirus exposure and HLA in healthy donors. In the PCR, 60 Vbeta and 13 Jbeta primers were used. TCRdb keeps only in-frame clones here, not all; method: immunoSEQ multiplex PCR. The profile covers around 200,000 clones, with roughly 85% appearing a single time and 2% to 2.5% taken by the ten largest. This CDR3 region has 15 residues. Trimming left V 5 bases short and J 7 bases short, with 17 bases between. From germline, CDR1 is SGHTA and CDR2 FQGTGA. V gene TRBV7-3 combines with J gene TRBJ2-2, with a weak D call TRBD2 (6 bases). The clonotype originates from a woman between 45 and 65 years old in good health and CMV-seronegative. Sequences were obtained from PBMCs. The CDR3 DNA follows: TGTGCCAGCAGCCCCCCGGGACTCTCCAGCGGGGAGCTGTTTTTT. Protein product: CASSPPGLSSGELFF.